Each of the 5 T cell receptor beta chains below was sequenced from the same sample in a study of shared clonotypes between healthy human individuals (dated by TCRdb to 2019 to 2021). Library generation was performed with the immunoSEQ multiplex PCR assay. Sourced from immuneACCESS, this table was stored by TCRdb with only in-frame sequences that have V and J called. A share of the clones is absent; for the studies checked, an unresolved V gene accounts for under half, and the remainder has no known explanation. The sample table holds a few million clones, of which around 94% were seen once. The ten largest clones add up to over 0.12% of the sample. Material: naive CD4+ T cells sorted from blood. Sample cell subset or site, as interpreted from the label and publication: CD45RA+ positively selected. The receptors here all came from a man between 18 and 35 years old in good health.

The chain recombines TRBV12-5 with TRBJ2-6; TRBD1 aligns across 8 bases. V gave up 6 bases and J gave up 4 bases; unmatched junction bases: 11. CDR3 length equals 17 residues. The germline V gene has CDR1 LGHNT and CDR2 FRNRAP. In DNA form, the CDR3 reads TGTGCTAGTGGCCCTGGACAGGGAACCGGAGGGGCCAACGTCCTGACTTTC. Translating it yields CASGPGQGTGGANVLTF.

V gene TRBV6-1 combines with J gene TRBJ1-5; weak D call: TRBD1 (5 bases). With 0 bases removed from V and 0 bases from J, the gap between germline ends came to 15 bases. CDR1 and CDR2 (germline): MNHNS, SASEGT. The length of the CDR3 is 18 residues. CDR3 DNA sequence: TGTGCCAGCAGTGAAGCGATGGGGGTTCCTTATAGCAATCAGCCCCAGCATTTT. Its protein is CASSEAMGVPYSNQPQHF.

The rearrangement uses TRBV6-5 and TRBJ2-1, with a possible D match to TRBD2 (6 bases). Germline values: CDR1 MNHEY, CDR2 SVGAGI. Trimming left V 4 bases short and J 0 bases short, with 13 bases between. This CDR3 has 16 amino acids. CDR3 region: CASSLTGSLSYNEQFF. Written as DNA, the CDR3 is TGTGCCAGCAGTTTGACCGGGAGTCTCTCCTACAATGAGCAGTTCTTC.

In this sample, this clone turned up once. This sequence joins TRBV2 and TRBJ2-2; D may be TRBD2 (7 bases). CDR1 and CDR2 from the germline V gene are SNHLY and FYNNEI. The V and J ends lost 4 bases and 5 bases respectively, with 14 bases between them. CDR3 length equals 15 residues. Here the CDR3 DNA reads TGTGCCAGCAGTGTTGAGGGGGGGCAAACCGGGGAGCTGTTTTTT. Protein sequence: CASSVEGGQTGELFF. The variable domain in full, with the rest retrieved from reference TRBV2 and TRBJ2-2, is EPEVTQTPSHQVTQMGQEVILRCVPISNHLYFYWYRQILGQKVEFLVSFYNNEISEKSEIFDDQFSVERPDGSNFTLKIRSTKLEDSAMYFCASSVEGGQTGELFFGEGSRLTVL.

The chain joins TRBV7-2 to TRBJ2-1, with 13 bases matching TRBD2. The V segment lost 5 bases and the J segment 8 bases; nucleotides outside the gene matches: 6. Germline CDR1 is SGHTA and CDR2 is FQGNSA. CDR3 size: 15 residues. The CDR3 sequence is CASSLGTSGKDEQFF. As DNA, the CDR3 is TGTGCCAGCAGCCTCGGGACTAGCGGGAAGGATGAGCAGTTCTTC.